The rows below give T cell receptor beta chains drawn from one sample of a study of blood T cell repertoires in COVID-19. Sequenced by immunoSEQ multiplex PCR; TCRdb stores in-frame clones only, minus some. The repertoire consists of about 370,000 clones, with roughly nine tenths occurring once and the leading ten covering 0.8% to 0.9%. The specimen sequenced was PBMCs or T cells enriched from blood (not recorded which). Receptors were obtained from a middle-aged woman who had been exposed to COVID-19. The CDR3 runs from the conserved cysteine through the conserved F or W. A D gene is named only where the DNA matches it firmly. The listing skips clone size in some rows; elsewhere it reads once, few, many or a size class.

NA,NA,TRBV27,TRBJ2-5,CASSGLAIGQETQYF,TGTGCCAGCAGTGGGCTAGCAATTGGGCAAGAGACCCAGTACTTC
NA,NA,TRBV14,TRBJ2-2,CASSSQRLGTGELFF,TGTGCCAGCAGCTCGCAGAGACTTGGGACCGGGGAGCTGTTTTTT
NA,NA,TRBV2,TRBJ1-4,CASRGTSGREKLFF,TGTGCCAGCAGGGGGACATCGGGGCGTGAAAAACTGTTTTTT
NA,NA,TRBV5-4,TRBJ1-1,CASSQGLGDTEAFF,TGTGCCAGCAGCCAGGGGCTGGGTGACACTGAAGCTTTCTTT
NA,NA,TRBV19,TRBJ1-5,CASSTGVTAGNQPQHF,TGTGCCAGTAGCACAGGTGTAACGGCGGGAAATCAGCCCCAGCATTTT
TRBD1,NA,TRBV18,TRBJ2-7,CASSRAQGYEQYF,TGTGCCAGCTCACGTGCACAGGGGTACGAGCAGTACTTC
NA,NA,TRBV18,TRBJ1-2,CASSPLQETRDGYTF,TGTGCCAGCTCACCACTGCAGGAAACTAGGGATGGCTACACCTTC
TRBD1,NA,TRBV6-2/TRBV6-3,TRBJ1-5,CASSFRGKLGQPQHF,TGTGCCAGCAGTTTCAGGGGGAAATTGGGTCAGCCCCAGCATTTT
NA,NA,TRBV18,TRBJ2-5,CASSPQQEETQYF,TGTGCCAGCTCACCACAACAGGAGGAGACCCAGTACTTC
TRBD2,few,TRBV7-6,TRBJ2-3,CASSLVGTSTRTDTQYF,TGTGCCAGCAGCTTAGTGGGGACTAGCACTCGCACAGATACGCAGTATTTT
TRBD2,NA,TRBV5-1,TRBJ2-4,CASSPEKSAGGNIQYF,TGCGCCAGCAGCCCGGAAAAATCGGCGGGGGGAAACATTCAGTACTTC
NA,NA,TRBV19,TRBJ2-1,CASSIVPRDNEQFF,TGTGCCAGTAGTATCGTTCCACGGGACAATGAGCAGTTCTTC
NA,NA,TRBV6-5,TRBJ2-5,CASSRTQETQYF,TGTGCCAGCAGCCGAACACAAGAGACCCAGTACTTC
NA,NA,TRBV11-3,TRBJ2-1,CASSLVSGVVYNEQFF,TGTGCCAGCAGCTTAGTCTCGGGAGTAGTATACAATGAGCAGTTCTTC
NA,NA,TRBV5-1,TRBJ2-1,CASSSTVGRHNEQFF,TGCGCCAGCAGCTCTACTGTAGGGAGGCACAATGAGCAGTTCTTC
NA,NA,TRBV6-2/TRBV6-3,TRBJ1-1,CASSSDTEAFF,TGTGCCAGCAGCTCCGACACTGAAGCTTTCTTT
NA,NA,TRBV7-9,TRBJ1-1,CASSLREVGNTEAFF,TGTGCCAGCAGCTTGAGGGAGGTGGGGAACACTGAAGCTTTCTTT
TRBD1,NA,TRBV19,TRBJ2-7,CATSRGQGTYEQYF,TGTGCCACTAGTAGGGGACAGGGCACCTACGAGCAGTACTTC
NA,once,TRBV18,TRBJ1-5,CASSPGGRATPQHF,TGTGCCAGCTCACCAGGCGGCAGGGCGACGCCCCAGCATTTT
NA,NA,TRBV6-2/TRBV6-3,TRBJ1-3,CASSYPAGGNTIYF,TGTGCCAGCAGTTACCCCGCCGGGGGAAACACCATATATTTT
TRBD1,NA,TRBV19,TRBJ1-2,CASDGQGDGGYGYTF,TGTGCCAGCGACGGACAGGGCGACGGTGGGTATGGCTACACCTTC
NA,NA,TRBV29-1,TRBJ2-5,CSGTAGETQYF,TGCAGCGGGACAGCGGGGGAGACCCAGTACTTC
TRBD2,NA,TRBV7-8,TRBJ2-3,CASSSEGGGGVTDTQYF,TGTGCCAGCAGCTCCGAGGGCGGTGGGGGGGTCACAGATACGCAGTATTTT
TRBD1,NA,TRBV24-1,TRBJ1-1,CATSDLQGQGQNTEAFF,TGTGCCACCAGTGATTTGCAGGGACAGGGCCAGAACACTGAAGCTTTCTTT
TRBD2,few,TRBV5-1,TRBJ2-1,CASSPSLQAGGPPYNEQFF,TGCGCCAGCAGCCCGTCCTTGCAAGCGGGAGGGCCCCCTTACAATGAGCAGTTCTTC
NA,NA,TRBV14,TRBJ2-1,CASSIRNEQFF,TGTGCCAGCAGCATCCGGAATGAGCAGTTCTTC
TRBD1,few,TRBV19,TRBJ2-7,CASSKGQGYEQYF,TGTGCCAGTAGTAAAGGACAGGGGTACGAGCAGTACTTC
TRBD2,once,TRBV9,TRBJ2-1,CASSKPGLFQFF,TGTGCCAGCAGCAAACCGGGACTATTCCAGTTCTTC
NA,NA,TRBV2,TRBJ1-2,CASTTGLPSYGYTF,TGTGCCTCCACCACAGGGCTGCCCTCCTATGGCTACACCTTC
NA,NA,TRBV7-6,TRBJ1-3,CASSLGAGSSGNTIYF,TGTGCCAGCAGCTTAGGGGCAGGTAGCTCTGGAAACACCATATATTTT
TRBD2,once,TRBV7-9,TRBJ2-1,CASSLELRGGDNEQFF,TGTGCCAGCAGCTTAGAACTTCGGGGAGGGGACAATGAGCAGTTCTTC